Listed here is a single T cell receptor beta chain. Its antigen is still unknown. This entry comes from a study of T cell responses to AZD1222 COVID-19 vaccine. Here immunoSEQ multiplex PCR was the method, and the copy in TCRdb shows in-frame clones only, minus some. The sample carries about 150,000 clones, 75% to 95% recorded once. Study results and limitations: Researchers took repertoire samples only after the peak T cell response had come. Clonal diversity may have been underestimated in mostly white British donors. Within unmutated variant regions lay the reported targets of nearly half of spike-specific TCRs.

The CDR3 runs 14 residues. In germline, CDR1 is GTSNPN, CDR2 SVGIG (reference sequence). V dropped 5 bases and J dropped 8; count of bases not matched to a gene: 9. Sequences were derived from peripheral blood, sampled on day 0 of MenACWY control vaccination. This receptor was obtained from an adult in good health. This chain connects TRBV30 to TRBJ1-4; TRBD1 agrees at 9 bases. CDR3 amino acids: CAWAGTGSKEKLFF. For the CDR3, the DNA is TGTGCCTGGGCCGGGACAGGGTCGAAGGAAAAACTGTTTTTT. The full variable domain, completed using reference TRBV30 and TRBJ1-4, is SQTIHQWPATLVQPVGSPLSLECTVEGTSNPNLYWYRQAAGRGLQLLFYSVGIGQISSEVPQNLSASRPQDRQFILSSKKLLLSDSGFYLCAWAGTGSKEKLFFGSGTQLSVL.